This is a list of T cell receptor beta chains from one sample in a study of identical twins. Using its own MiXCR run on the 5' RACE reads, TCRdb lists one record per CDR3 protein. The data show under 900,000 distinct CDR3 sequences, approximately 18% seen once. These data were also reused for a study on T cells expressing NK-cell markers.

The sequencing input was PBMCs. These receptors came from a woman aged 18-29 years in good health. Each CDR3 is given with its conserved first and last residue. D genes are given only for firm matches. The size of a clone is reported for some rows only, either as once, few or many, or as a class for expanded clones.

D: NA; J: TRBJ2-2; V: TRBV7-9; size: NA; length: 12; DNA: TGTGCCAGGGACCGCCGCACCGGGGAGCTGTTTTTT; CDR3: CARDRRTGELFF
D: TRBD2; J: TRBJ2-3; V: TRBV9; size: NA; length: 17; DNA: TGTGCCAGCAGCGTAGGAGGGATAGCGGGGGGCACAGATACGCAGTATTTT; CDR3: CASSVGGIAGGTDTQYF
D: NA; J: TRBJ2-7; V: TRBV6-1; size: few; length: 13; DNA: TGTGCCAGCGGGGAGACAGGAGCCTACGAGCAGTACTTC; CDR3: CASGETGAYEQYF
D: TRBD2; J: TRBJ2-7; V: TRBV4-3; size: NA; length: 17; DNA: TGCGCCAGCAGCCAAGATCCAGCGGGAGTTCGGTCCTACGAGCAGTACTTC; CDR3: CASSQDPAGVRSYEQYF
D: NA; J: TRBJ1-2; V: TRBV6-5; size: NA; length: 13; DNA: TGTGCCAGCAGTTACGGGTCGGGGGGACGCTACACCTTC; CDR3: CASSYGSGGRYTF
D: NA; J: TRBJ2-3; V: TRBV20-1; size: NA; length: 13; DNA: TGCAGTGCTGAAGCCGGGGGCACAGATACGCAGTATTTT; CDR3: CSAEAGGTDTQYF
D: NA; J: TRBJ2-5; V: TRBV27; size: few; length: 15; DNA: TGTGCCAGCCCCTGGGGGAACCAGACGGGGGAGACCCAGTACTTC; CDR3: CASPWGNQTGETQYF
D: NA; J: TRBJ2-7; V: TRBV5-1; size: NA; length: 13; DNA: TGCGCCAGCAGCTTTAGTTCTTCCAACGAGCAGTACTTC; CDR3: CASSFSSSNEQYF
D: TRBD1; J: TRBJ2-2; V: TRBV5-1; size: NA; length: 15; DNA: TGCGCCAGCCGGCCCGGGACAGGGGTCCCCGGGGAGCTGTTTTTT; CDR3: CASRPGTGVPGELFF
D: NA; J: TRBJ2-7; V: TRBV5-1; size: many; length: 15; DNA: TGCGCCAGCAGCCGGACGGGAGTCTATCCCGACGAGCAGTACTTC; CDR3: CASSRTGVYPDEQYF
D: NA; J: TRBJ1-5; V: TRBV6-4; size: NA; length: 14; DNA: TGTGCCGGCCCCAATTGGACAGGCAATCAGCCCCAGCATTTT; CDR3: CAGPNWTGNQPQHF
D: TRBD2; J: TRBJ2-3; V: TRBV10-3; size: few; length: 14; DNA: TGTGCCATCAGGCGAGCGGGGCCCACAGATACGCAGTATTTT; CDR3: CAIRRAGPTDTQYF
D: NA; J: TRBJ1-3; V: TRBV6-1; size: few; length: 14; DNA: TGTGCCGTCCTAAGGGCAAATGCTGGAAACACCATATATTTT; CDR3: CAVLRANAGNTIYF
D: TRBD2; J: TRBJ2-1; V: TRBV20-1; size: NA; length: 13; DNA: TGCAGTGCCACTACTAGCGGGGGCAATGAGCAGTTCTTC; CDR3: CSATTSGGNEQFF
D: TRBD2; J: TRBJ2-3; V: TRBV12-3/TRBV12-4; size: NA; length: 17; DNA: TGTGCCAGCAGTTTCGGGGGGGCGGAGGTCTTGGCAGATACGCAGTATTTT; CDR3: CASSFGGAEVLADTQYF
D: NA; J: TRBJ2-7; V: TRBV19; size: NA; length: 14; DNA: TGTGCCAGTAGTAAGAGGGCAAGTACCTACGAGCAGTACTTC; CDR3: CASSKRASTYEQYF
D: TRBD1; J: TRBJ2-5; V: TRBV6-2/TRBV6-3; size: few; length: 13; DNA: TGTGCCAGCACTTCCAGGGGGCCAGAGACCCAGTACTTC; CDR3: CASTSRGPETQYF
D: NA; J: TRBJ2-3; V: TRBV5-6; size: few; length: 15; DNA: TGTGCCAGCAGCTTGGTGGCAGGAGCCCGGGGTACGCAGTATTTT; CDR3: CASSLVAGARGTQYF
D: TRBD2; J: TRBJ2-5; V: TRBV29-1; size: NA; length: 13; DNA: TGCAGCGTTTTCCGGACTAGCCGGCAGACCCAGTACTTC; CDR3: CSVFRTSRQTQYF
D: TRBD1; J: TRBJ1-2; V: TRBV20-1; size: few; length: 13; DNA: TGCAGCACCTTAGACAGGGGGCGGGATGGCTACACCTTC; CDR3: CSTLDRGRDGYTF
D: TRBD2; J: TRBJ2-4; V: TRBV6-5; size: NA; length: 18; DNA: TGTGCCAGCAGTTACAAGGACGGCGGGAGGGGGGACAAAAACATTCAGTACTTC; CDR3: CASSYKDGGRGDKNIQYF
D: NA; J: TRBJ1-2; V: TRBV7-8; size: NA; length: 12; DNA: TGTGCCAGCAGCAACGGGACACGCGGCTACACCTTC; CDR3: CASSNGTRGYTF
D: TRBD1; J: TRBJ2-5; V: TRBV18; size: NA; length: 13; DNA: TGTGCCAGCTCAACAGGGGCCGGCGAGACCCAGTACTTC; CDR3: CASSTGAGETQYF
D: NA; J: TRBJ2-2; V: TRBV7-9; size: NA; length: 15; DNA: TGTGCCAGCAGGCCTTTCGGGACCCCAGGCGGGGAGCTGTTTTTT; CDR3: CASRPFGTPGGELFF
D: NA; J: TRBJ2-4; V: TRBV12-3/TRBV12-4; size: few; length: 11; DNA: TGTGCCAGCGCCGGGGGAAACATTCAGTACTTC; CDR3: CASAGGNIQYF
D: TRBD2; J: TRBJ2-5; V: TRBV3-1; size: few; length: 18; DNA: TGTGCCAGCAGCCAAGCTCGGGTAGCGGGAGGGTCTTCCGGGACCCAGTACTTC; CDR3: CASSQARVAGGSSGTQYF
D: NA; J: TRBJ2-1; V: TRBV7-8; size: many; length: 16; DNA: TGTGCCAGCAGCTGGATTACAGGGATCTCCTACAATGAGCAGTTCTTC; CDR3: CASSWITGISYNEQFF
D: NA; J: TRBJ2-1; V: TRBV6-5; size: few; length: 14; DNA: TGTGCCAGCAGTTACCGGGGGACCAACAATGAGCAGTTCTTC; CDR3: CASSYRGTNNEQFF
D: NA; J: TRBJ2-1; V: TRBV5-1; size: few; length: 15; DNA: TGCGCCAGCAGCTTCAGACCCCAACGGGGAAATGAGCAGTTCTTC; CDR3: CASSFRPQRGNEQFF
D: TRBD2; J: TRBJ2-1; V: TRBV27; size: NA; length: 15; DNA: TGTGCCAGCAGCAACGGGAGGTTGGGGAACAATGAGCAGTTCTTC; CDR3: CASSNGRLGNNEQFF
D: NA; J: TRBJ2-1; V: TRBV11-3; size: NA; length: 13; DNA: TGTGCCAGCAGCCCTACGACTAGTGGTGAGCAGTTCTTC; CDR3: CASSPTTSGEQFF
D: NA; J: TRBJ2-7; V: TRBV27; size: few; length: 14; DNA: TGTGCCAGCAGTGCGCCAGGGGTCCCCTACGAGCAGTACTTC; CDR3: CASSAPGVPYEQYF
D: NA; J: TRBJ2-1; V: TRBV5-1; size: NA; length: 11; DNA: TGCGCCAGCAGCCCCGACCGCATCCGGTTCTTC; CDR3: CASSPDRIRFF
D: NA; J: TRBJ1-1; V: TRBV12-3/TRBV12-4; size: few; length: 15; DNA: TGTGCCAGCAGTTTAGCGCAGGGTTTGAACACTGAAGCTTTCTTT; CDR3: CASSLAQGLNTEAFF
D: NA; J: TRBJ2-5; V: TRBV20-1; size: NA; length: 13; DNA: TGCAGTGCTAGGGACTCAATCCCAGAGACCCAGTACTTC; CDR3: CSARDSIPETQYF
D: TRBD1; J: TRBJ2-7; V: TRBV5-1; size: NA; length: 16; DNA: TGCGCCAGCAGCTTGGCCATGGGGACAGAAGGATACGAGCAGTACTTC; CDR3: CASSLAMGTEGYEQYF
D: NA; J: TRBJ2-7; V: TRBV9; size: NA; length: 15; DNA: TGTGCCAGCAGCCCCCAACTGGGGGGCCAATACGAGCAGTACTTC; CDR3: CASSPQLGGQYEQYF
D: NA; J: TRBJ1-6; V: TRBV6-5; size: NA; length: 12; DNA: TGTGCCAGCAGTTACGGGTTATCACCCCTCCACTTT; CDR3: CASSYGLSPLHF
D: TRBD1; J: TRBJ2-2; V: TRBV24-1; size: few; length: 15; DNA: TGTGCCACCAGTGATTCCCACAGGGGTACCGGGGAGCTGTTTTTT; CDR3: CATSDSHRGTGELFF
D: TRBD2; J: TRBJ2-7; V: TRBV12-3/TRBV12-4; size: few; length: 15; DNA: TGTGCCAGCAGTTTCGGTGGGAGGGCCTTATACGAGCAGTACTTC; CDR3: CASSFGGRALYEQYF
D: NA; J: TRBJ2-3; V: TRBV20-1; size: NA; length: 14; DNA: TGCAGTGCTACCCCAAGTCCTCGTAGAGATACGCAGTATTTT; CDR3: CSATPSPRRDTQYF
D: TRBD2; J: TRBJ2-7; V: TRBV7-2; size: NA; length: 15; DNA: TGTGCCAGCAGCTCTCAGGGGACTAGCGGGATCGAGCAGTACTTC; CDR3: CASSSQGTSGIEQYF
D: NA; J: TRBJ2-5; V: TRBV7-3; size: NA; length: 15; DNA: TGTGCCTGCAGGGCGCACAGGGATGGGTCCGAGACCCAGTACTTC; CDR3: CACRAHRDGSETQYF
D: NA; J: TRBJ1-2; V: TRBV6-1; size: few; length: 12; DNA: TGTGCCAGCGACATGATTAACTATGGCTACACCTTC; CDR3: CASDMINYGYTF
D: NA; J: TRBJ2-3; V: TRBV2; size: few; length: 12; DNA: TGTGCCAGCAGTGAGTCCGCCAGCAAGCAGTATTTT; CDR3: CASSESASKQYF
D: TRBD2; J: TRBJ2-3; V: TRBV20-1; size: NA; length: 14; DNA: TGCAGTGCTGTAACTAGCGGGAGGGCTAATACGCAGTATTTT; CDR3: CSAVTSGRANTQYF
D: TRBD1; J: TRBJ1-1; V: TRBV20-1; size: few; length: 12; DNA: TGCAGTGCACGGGACAGTTTAACTGAAGCTTTCTTT; CDR3: CSARDSLTEAFF
D: TRBD2; J: TRBJ2-7; V: TRBV2; size: few; length: 15; DNA: TGTGCCAGCAGTGAAGGACTAGCGGGAGCGCACGAGCAGTACTTC; CDR3: CASSEGLAGAHEQYF
D: NA; J: TRBJ2-1; V: TRBV7-8; size: NA; length: 14; DNA: TGTGCCAGCAGCTTAGGGACTATATTGAATGAGCAGTTCTTC; CDR3: CASSLGTILNEQFF
D: TRBD2; J: TRBJ2-7; V: TRBV9; size: few; length: 15; DNA: TGTGCCAGCAGCCCGTCCGGGCGGGGGTTATACGAGCAGTACTTC; CDR3: CASSPSGRGLYEQYF
D: NA; J: TRBJ2-1; V: TRBV4-3; size: many; length: 14; DNA: TGCGCCAGCAGCCAGGGTGTCCTGTACAATGAGCAGTTCTTC; CDR3: CASSQGVLYNEQFF